This T cell receptor beta chain appears in the sequencing data of a study of OX40 agonist ivuxolimab in advanced cancers. The wider study: Every patient in dose escalation had hepatocellular carcinoma, melanoma, renal cell or head and neck cancer. At around 81% male, the cohort had a mean age of approximately 64 years, ranging from about 20 to 79.

For this clone: What it binds is unknown.

General observations from the study: In the 0.1 to 3.0 mg/kg range, CD4+ and CD8+ blood T cells had expanded clonally by week 6. On average, a greater number of expanded clones characterised CD8+ T cells relative to CD4+.

Repertoires were generated with immunoSEQ multiplex PCR, while TCRdb's copy carries only in-frame clones and drops some. The repertoire includes some 85,000 clones, 70% to 90% of them detected once, and 0.6% to 0.85% sits in the top ten. The CDR3 covers 14 residues. Germline lookup yields CDR1 SGHKS and CDR2 YYEKEE (reference sequence). Sequenced here: CD4+ or CD8+ T cells sorted from blood, sampled in a trial of the OX40 agonist ivuxolimab. The rearrangement joins TRBV5-5 to TRBJ2-5, with D perhaps being TRBD1 or TRBD2 (5 bases each). The end of the DNA is better explained by TRBJ2-7, so the J call may be wrong. The receptor comes from an adult with an advanced solid tumor such as melanoma, head and neck, liver or kidney cancer. The DNA of the CDR3 is TGTGCCAGCAGCTTAGGGGCAGTTAGCGACGAGCAGTACTTC. This codes for CASSLGAVSDEQYF.